This T cell receptor beta chain was identified during a study of cytomegalovirus exposure and HLA in healthy donors. The PCR had 60 Vbeta and 13 Jbeta primers. TCRdb's copy holds only in-frame clones and misses some; the assay was immunoSEQ multiplex PCR. The table includes 150,000 to 200,000 clones, over 75% detected once. This clone occurred once. Its specificity is unknown. Germline CDR1 and CDR2: SEHNR and FQNEAQ (reference sequence). V shed 2 bases and J shed 5 bases, with 7 bases lying between them. This CDR3 has 13 residues. Study-wide results and limits: Analyses of presence and absence presupposed an approximately uniform sequencing depth across donors. Some V segments, including TRBV6-2 and TRBV6-3, were excluded as indistinguishable. According to the study, 150 to 200 TCR beta chains were cytomegalovirus-associated. Productive status was seen about 87% or about 30% of the time for most TCR beta V segments in an earlier analysis.

The chain employs TRBV7-9 and TRBJ1-5; no clear D gene. Specimen: PBMCs. The source is a woman between 18 and 30 years old in good health and CMV-seronegative. The CDR3 nucleotides are TGTGCCAGCAGCTTATGGTCGGATCAGCCCCAGCATTTT. This translates into CASSLWSDQPQHF.